Below are 15 T cell receptor beta chains sequenced from a single sample in a study of OX40 agonist ivuxolimab in advanced cancers. Only in-frame clones appear in the TCRdb table, and some are missing; sequencing was by immunoSEQ multiplex PCR. The sample has fewer than 65,000 clones, 86% seen once. This material consisted of CD4+ or CD8+ T cells sorted from blood, taken in a trial of the OX40 agonist ivuxolimab. These receptor sequences come from an adult with an advanced solid tumor such as melanoma, head and neck, liver or kidney cancer.

The chain has TRBV19 and TRBJ2-3; 13 bases align to TRBD2. The CDR3 extends over 18 amino acids. The germline V gene encodes CDR1 LNHDA and CDR2 SQIVND (reference sequence). V gave up 10 bases and J gave up 0 bases; unmatched junction bases: 13. The CDR3 DNA reads TGTGCCACTAGATGGGGGGGGACTAGCGGGACTAGCACAGATACGCAGTATTTT. Residues: CATRWGGTSGTSTDTQYF.

V gene TRBV5-3 combines with J gene TRBJ2-7; TRBD2 agrees at 10 bases. TRBV5-3 carries the ORF label, with uncertain function. There are 15 residues in the CDR3. Trimming took 1 base from V and 3 from J; bases not matched to a gene: 4. The CDR3 here is CARSLSGRAFYEQYF. CDR3 in DNA: TGTGCCAGAAGCTTGAGCGGGAGGGCCTTCTACGAGCAGTACTTC.

The J gene is TRBJ1-4, the V gene TRBV6-1, with 8 bases aligning to TRBD1. Trimming removed 6 bases from V and 7 bases from J; junction bases left unmatched: 7. The CDR3 contains 14 residues. Per germline, CDR1 MNHNS and CDR2 SASEGT. As DNA, the CDR3 is TGTGCCAGCAGACGCCAGGGGGCTAGTGAAAAACTGTTTTTT. This sequence encodes CASRRQGASEKLFF.

CDR3 loop: CASGLAGGNEQFF. In nucleotides, the CDR3 is TGTGCCAGCGGGCTAGCGGGCGGAAATGAGCAGTTCTTC. The chain links TRBV21-1 to TRBJ2-1; the table's D call TRBD2 went unverified against the DNA. TRBV21-1 is a listed pseudogene. CDR3 length equals 13 residues.

The chain is built from TRBV28 and TRBJ1-2; weak D call: TRBD1 (5 bases). Per germline, CDR1 MDHEN and CDR2 SYDVKM. Trimming shortened V by 8 bases and J by 3 bases, and 16 bases separated the two germline ends. The CDR3 contains 14 residues. The CDR3 DNA sequence: TGTGCCAGCGGAGGGGAGGGCTGGTACTATGGCTACACCTTC. The encoded protein is CASGGEGWYYGYTF.

CDR3 sequence (DNA): TGTGCCAGCAGTTTCGGCGCCACCTACGAGCAGTACTTC. This sequence encodes CASSFGATYEQYF. The J gene is TRBJ2-7, the V gene TRBV6-6; no firm D call. The CDR3 consists of 13 residues. The V gene's germline CDR1 is MNHNY and CDR2 SVGAGI (reference sequence). V lost 4 bases to trimming and J lost 2 bases, with 9 bases between them.

The V and J genes are TRBV5-1 and TRBJ2-3, with D perhaps TRBD1 or TRBD2 (6 bases each). CDR3 size: 13 residues. CDR1 SGHRS and CDR2 YFSETQ come from the germline V gene. Deletions cut 0 bases from V and 5 bases from J, with 7 bases between. Here the CDR3 DNA reads TGCGCCAGCAGCTTGGAGGGGGGAGATACGCAGTATTTT. Protein product: CASSLEGGDTQYF.

This clone showed up just once. The gene calls are TRBV11-3 and TRBJ2-2; D ambiguous. Trimming took off 3 bases at V and 8 bases at J, with 7 bases between the two ends. This CDR3 has 12 residues. Germline V gene data show CDR1 as SGHNT and CDR2 as YENEEA. CDR3 nucleotides: TGTGCCAGCAGCTTCCTAGTTGGGGAGCTGTTTTTT. This sequence encodes CASSFLVGELFF.

This clone occurred once. The chain has TRBV7-2 and TRBJ2-5, with 10 bases fitting TRBD2. The ends lost 3 bases at V and 3 bases at J; junction bases unmatched: 4. CDR1 is SGHTA and CDR2 is FQGNSA in the germline V gene. This CDR3 is 15 amino acids long. DNA for the CDR3: TGTGCCAGCAGCTTGAATCTAGCGGGAGAAGAGACCCAGTACTTC. Its translation: CASSLNLAGEETQYF.

The chain combines TRBV11-2 with TRBJ2-7; perhaps TRBD1 as D (5 bases). Trimming pared 3 bases from V and 3 bases from J, leaving 9 bases between. Germline assignment: CDR1 SGHAT and CDR2 FQNNGV. The CDR3 covers 13 residues. The CDR3 region is CASSLTVGYEQYF. The CDR3 DNA sequence: TGTGCCAGCAGCTTGACAGTTGGCTACGAGCAGTACTTC.

The chain has TRBV19 and TRBJ2-7; possibly TRBD1 for D (5 bases). There are 16 residues in the CDR3. V was trimmed by 5 bases and J by 1 base, leaving 18 bases between them. CDR1 is LNHDA and CDR2 is SQIVND in the germline V gene (reference sequence). The CDR3 DNA follows: TGTGCCAGTAGTTTGTTTGGCAGGGAAGGGTCCTACGAGCAGTACTTC. It codes for CASSLFGREGSYEQYF.

This chain links TRBV9 with TRBJ2-3; 12 bases map to TRBD1. The CDR3 runs to 17 residues. V was clipped by 0 bases and J by 5 bases; unmatched bases: 7. Germline CDR1 reads SGDLS; CDR2 reads YYNGEE. CDR3 protein: CASSVGPGQGAEDTQYF. DNA for the CDR3: TGTGCCAGCAGCGTAGGGCCGGGACAGGGGGCGGAAGATACGCAGTATTTT. Together with reference TRBV9 and TRBJ2-3, the CDR3 gives the full variable domain: DSGVTQTPKHLITATGQRVTLRCSPRSGDLSVYWYQQSLDQGLQFLIQYYNGEERAKGNILERFSAQQFPDLHSELNLSSLELGDSALYFCASSVGPGQGAEDTQYFGPGTRLTVL.

The chain employs TRBV7-8 and TRBJ2-7; the match to TRBD1 covers 8 bases. With 5 bases clipped from V and 3 bases from J, the junction kept 9 bases outside the gene matches. Germline V gene sequence: CDR1 SGHVS, CDR2 FQNEAQ. The CDR3 length is 15 residues. The CDR3 sequence: CASSGWGQDDYEQYF. Here the CDR3 DNA reads TGTGCCAGCAGCGGATGGGGACAGGACGACTACGAGCAGTACTTC.

The chain has TRBV7-9 and TRBJ2-1; D is uncertain. V was pared by 3 bases and J by 7 bases, with 1 base between. This CDR3 contains 10 residues. CDR1 and CDR2 from the germline V gene are SEHNR and FQNEAQ (reference sequence). The CDR3 nucleotides read TGTGCCAGCAGCTTTAATGAGCAGTTCTTC. It yields the protein CASSFNEQFF. Variable domain in full (rest from reference TRBV7-9 and TRBJ2-1): DTGVSQNPRHKITKRGQNVTFRCDPISEHNRLYWYRQTLGQGPEFLTYFQNEAQLEKSRLLSDRFSAERPKGSFSTLEIQRTEQGDSAMYLCASSFNEQFFGPGTRLTVL.

The chain joins TRBV11-2 to TRBJ1-1; D perhaps matches TRBD1 (5 bases). The V and J ends lost 6 bases and 7 bases respectively, with 18 bases between them. Germline assignment: CDR1 SGHAT and CDR2 FQNNGV. The CDR3 covers 14 residues. The CDR3 sequence: CASSPHGGTVEAFF. The DNA for the CDR3 is TGTGCCAGCAGTCCTCACGGGGGGACGGTTGAAGCTTTCTTT.